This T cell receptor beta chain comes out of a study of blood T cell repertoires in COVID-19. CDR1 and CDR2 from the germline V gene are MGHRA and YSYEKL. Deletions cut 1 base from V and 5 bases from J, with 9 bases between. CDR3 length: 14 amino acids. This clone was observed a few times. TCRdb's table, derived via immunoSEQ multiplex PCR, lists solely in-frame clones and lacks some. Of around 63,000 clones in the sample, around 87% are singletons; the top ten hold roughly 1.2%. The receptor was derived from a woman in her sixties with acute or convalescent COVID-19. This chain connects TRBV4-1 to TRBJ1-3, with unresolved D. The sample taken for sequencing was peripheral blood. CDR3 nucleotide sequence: TGCGCCAGCAGCCAAGGGGCATCTCGAAACACCATATATTTT. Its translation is CASSQGASRNTIYF.